This T cell receptor (beta chain) was sequenced during a study of T-cell memory formation after mild COVID-19. V shed 3 bases and J shed 7 bases, with 7 bases lying between them. The CDR3 totals 12 residues. The germline gives CDR1 LGHNA, CDR2 YNFKEQ. This clonotype appeared many times. One entry per CDR3 protein, called by TCRdb with MiXCR from the 5' RACE reads. The profile covers roughly 480,000 distinct CDR3 sequences, with roughly 25% appearing a single time and around 13% taken by the ten largest. The rearrangement links TRBV4-2 to TRBJ2-1; the D gene could be TRBD1 or TRBD2 (5 bases each). This receptor was taken from an adult woman who had mild COVID-19 (a few samples of this study predate the infection). Cell type and time point are not known. Sequencing input: PBMCs or a T cell subset sorted from them (not recorded which). CDR3 DNA sequence: TGTGCCAGCAGCCACTGGGGGAATGAGCAGTTCTTC. It yields the protein CASSHWGNEQFF.